A single sample gave rise to the 11 T cell receptor delta chains below, sequenced in a study of gamma-delta chains in newborns, infants, children. TCRdb called clones from the reads again using CATT. Of 14,000 to 15,000 delta-chain clones listed, about 7% are singletons. What was sequenced was blood. These TCRs come from a child who was a newborn, infant or young child, either healthy, febrile or measles-vaccinated (not recorded which).

This clone was detected a few times. Other nucleotide sequences from this sample produce the same CDR3. This sequence joins TRDV2 and TRDJ3, with 8 bases lining up with TRDD3. Germline values: CDR1 GEAIGNYY, CDR2 EKD. The V segment lost 4 bases and the J segment 0 bases; nucleotides outside the gene matches: 7. This CDR3 is 18 amino acids long. The DNA of the CDR3 is TGTGCCTGTGATTTACTGGGGGCAAGCTCCTGGGACACCCGACAGATGTTTTTC. Translating it yields CACDLLGASSWDTRQMFF.

The chain is built from TRDV2 and TRDJ3; no definite D call. In germline, CDR1 is GEAIGNYY, CDR2 EKD. V was cut by 2 bases and J by 0 bases, with 4 bases left in between. The CDR3 extends over 15 amino acids. The CDR3 nucleotides are TGTGCCTGTGACAGGAACTCCTGGGACACCCGACAGATGTTTTTC. Amino acids: CACDRNSWDTRQMFF.

This clone came up a few times. The chain uses TRDV2 and TRDJ3; perhaps TRDD3 as D (5 bases). The germline CDR1 and CDR2 sequences are GEAIGNYY and EKD. The CDR3 sequence is 18 residues long. Trimming took off 0 bases at V and 0 bases at J, with 11 bases between the two ends. The CDR3, as DNA: TGTGCCTGTGACACCGTCGCGGGGAGCTCCTGGGACACCCGACAGATGTTTTTC. Its translation: CACDTVAGSSWDTRQMFF.

About this clone: The junction shows a germline mismatch at one end, possibly a read error. The CDR3 sequence is CACDTAGDTPWGTRQMFF. The CDR3 DNA reads as TGTGCCTGTGACACCGCTGGGGATACTCCCTGGGGCACCCGACAGATGTTTTTC. The rearrangement links TRDV2 to TRDJ3, with 8 bases that match TRDD3. Germline CDR1 GEAIGNYY, CDR2 EKD. This CDR3 region has 18 residues.

This clone was seen a handful of times. Other DNA sequences in this sample translate to the same CDR3. This chain uses TRDV2 with TRDJ3; the match to TRDD3 covers 11 bases. This CDR3 comprises 22 residues. V was clipped by 0 bases and J by 0 bases; unmatched bases: 12. Germline V gene sequence: CDR1 GEAIGNYY, CDR2 EKD. CDR3 loop: CACDTVKVGDTPSSWDTRQMFF. CDR3 coding DNA: TGTGCCTGTGACACCGTTAAGGTGGGGGATACGCCAAGCTCCTGGGACACCCGACAGATGTTTTTC.

By sample share, this clone is medium-sized. A far larger clone is just one base off, so this is likely a read error. Additional DNA sequences in this sample encode the identical CDR3. V and J are TRDV2 and TRDJ1; 8 nucleotides line up with TRDD3. This CDR3 is 14 amino acids long. Germline values: CDR1 GEAIGNYY, CDR2 EKD. Trimming at V came to 5 bases and at J to 0 bases, leaving 4 bases not matched to a gene. The CDR3 spells CACGILGDTDKLIF. The CDR3 region has the DNA TGTGCCTGTGGCATACTGGGGGACACCGATAAACTCATCTTT.

This clone has more than one count but fewer than ten. The chain uses TRDV2 and TRDJ2, with TRDD3 matching over 10 bases. CDR1 is GEAIGNYY, CDR2 EKD, per germline. The CDR3 is 18 amino acids. The V gene end was trimmed by 4 bases and the J gene end by 0 bases; junction bases not matched to a gene: 10. The CDR3 DNA reads TGTGCCTGTGATACCGTGGGGGATACTCCCCCTTTGACAGCACAACTCTTCTTT. It specifies CACDTVGDTPPLTAQLFF.

This clone has a handful of counts. TCRdb lists the protein of a much larger clone for this DNA, which differs at residue 5, so this is likely a read error; the protein given here is translated from the DNA itself. The chain couples TRDV2 to TRDJ3, with TRDD3 matching 10 bases. After removal of 3 bases from V and 2 bases from J, the junction contained 3 bases not matched to a gene. CDR3 length equals 17 residues. Germline CDR1 reads GEAIGNYY; CDR2 reads EKD. The CDR3 sequence is CACDALGDTWDTRQMFF. The DNA of the CDR3 is TGTGCCTGTGACGCCCTGGGGGATACCTGGGACACCCGACAGATGTTTTTC.

The CDR3 reads CAFSVPSLVGDRQEADKLIF. CDR3 nucleotide sequence: TGTGCCTTTTCCGTACCTTCCTTGGTGGGGGATAGGCAGGAGGCCGATAAACTCATCTTT. The J gene is TRDJ1, the V gene TRDV3, with TRDD3 matching over 9 bases. CDR1 is TVYSNPD, CDR2 GDNSRS, per germline (reference sequence). J lost 3 bases, V lost 2 bases, and 25 bases had no gene match. The CDR3 is made up of 20 amino acids.

The chain recombines TRDV2 with TRDJ1, with 7 positions matching TRDD3. The V segment lost 2 bases and the J segment 7 bases; nucleotides outside the gene matches: 3. Germline V CDR1 and CDR2: GEAIGNYY, EKD. The CDR3 loop spans 12 amino acids. The CDR3 nucleotides read TGTGCCTGTGACATCTGGGGGGCTAAACTCATCTTT. It translates to CACDIWGAKLIF.

This clone has only a few counts. Other DNA sequences in the same sample also yield this CDR3. V is TRDV2 and J is TRDJ3; 8 positions agree with TRDD3. The CDR3 contains 19 residues. V lost 2 bases to trimming and J lost 0 bases; unmatched junction nucleotides: 8. Germline V gene lookup returns CDR1 GEAIGNYY and CDR2 EKD. CDR3 in amino acids: CACDSTGGYFSWDTRQMFF. The DNA of the CDR3 is TGTGCCTGTGACAGTACTGGGGGCTATTTCTCCTGGGACACCCGACAGATGTTTTTC.